This passage covers 27 T cell receptor beta chains from one sample sequenced in a study of cytomegalovirus exposure and HLA in healthy donors. The repertoire was sequenced with immunoSEQ multiplex PCR; TCRdb's copy has only in-frame clones and lacks some. The sample includes around 150,000 clones, roughly nine tenths of them seen just once. The source material was PBMCs. The receptors here all came from a man aged 18 to 29 in good health and CMV-seronegative.

This chain links TRBV5-1 with TRBJ2-7, with TRBD1 matching 9 bases. V trimming: 3 bases; J trimming: 0 bases; junction bases outside the gene matches: 4. Germline assignment: CDR1 SGHRS and CDR2 YFSETQ. This CDR3 has 15 residues. The CDR3 protein is CASSWGDRASYEQYF. CDR3 in DNA: TGCGCCAGCAGCTGGGGGGACAGGGCCTCCTACGAGCAGTACTTC.

This chain connects TRBV7-3 to TRBJ2-7; D is ambiguous. Trimming removed 2 bases at V and 0 bases at J, with 8 bases between. Germline CDR1 is SGHTA and CDR2 is FQGTGA. The length of the CDR3 is 14 residues. CDR3 loop: CASSLQASSYEQYF. In DNA, the CDR3 is TGTGCCAGCAGCTTACAGGCGAGCTCCTACGAGCAGTACTTC.

The V and J genes are TRBV30 and TRBJ2-7, with D perhaps matching TRBD1 (5 bases). Germline V gives CDR1 GTSNPN, CDR2 SVGIG (reference sequence). CDR3 length: 13 amino acids. V lost 0 bases to trimming and J lost 4 bases, with 10 bases between them. The CDR3 region has the DNA TGTGCCTGGAGTGTATTGGACAAATACGAGCAGTACTTC. As protein: CAWSVLDKYEQYF.

This chain uses TRBV7-3 with TRBJ1-1; D is ambiguous. Trimming left V 4 bases short and J 2 bases short, with 8 bases between. Germline values: CDR1 SGHTA, CDR2 FQGTGA. The CDR3 is made up of 13 amino acids. The CDR3 sequence is CASSYDKNTEAFF. In nucleotides, the CDR3 is TGTGCCAGCAGCTACGACAAAAACACTGAAGCTTTCTTT.

V usage is TRBV19 and J usage is TRBJ1-5; no firm D call. Trimming stripped 3 bases from V and 0 bases from J, with 6 bases between. The CDR3 totals 14 residues. CDR1 is LNHDA and CDR2 is SQIVND in the germline V gene (reference sequence). The DNA for the CDR3 is TGTGCCAGTAGTATGGGAGATAGCAATCAGCCCCAGCATTTT. This gives the protein CASSMGDSNQPQHF.

Of note for this clone: A read error may produce the germline difference seen at one junction end. The chain links TRBV5-1 to TRBJ2-3, with 9 nucleotides matching TRBD2. The germline V gene encodes CDR1 SGHRS and CDR2 YFSETQ. The CDR3 sequence is 15 residues long. The CDR3 spells CANSLAAGGPDTQYF. CDR3 nucleotides: TGCGCCAACAGCTTGGCTGCGGGGGGGCCAGATACGCAGTATTTT.

This rearrangement joins TRBV5-1 to TRBJ1-4; the match to TRBD1 covers 9 bases. J was trimmed by 7 bases and V by 3 bases; bases with no gene match: 4. CDR3 length: 14 residues. CDR1 and CDR2 from the germline V gene are SGHRS and YFSETQ. CDR3 loop: CASSWTGEGEKLFF. As DNA, the CDR3 is TGCGCCAGCAGCTGGACAGGGGAGGGTGAAAAACTGTTTTTT. Based on the CDR3 plus reference TRBV5-1 and TRBJ1-4, the full variable domain is KAGVTQTPRYLIKTRGQQVTLSCSPISGHRSVSWYQQTPGQGLQFLFEYFSETQRNKGNFPGRFSGRQFSNSRSEMNVSTLELGDSALYLCASSWTGEGEKLFFGSGTQLSVL.

The chain is built from TRBV11-2 and TRBJ1-2; 8 nucleotides line up with TRBD1. The CDR3 contains 13 residues. After removal of 1 base from V and 6 bases from J, the junction contained 1 base not matched to a gene. CDR1 and CDR2 (germline): SGHAT, FQNNGV. CDR3 nucleotides: TGTGCCAGCAGCTTAGCAGGGGGCAATGGCTACACCTTC. Protein: CASSLAGGNGYTF.

V is TRBV29-1 and J is TRBJ1-1, with TRBD1 as a possible D gene (6 bases). CDR1 and CDR2 from the germline V gene are SQVTM and ANQGSEA. V lost 6 bases to trimming and J lost 1 base, with 15 bases between them. The CDR3 is 14 residues long. CDR3 sequence: CSVENWTENTEAFF. DNA of the CDR3: TGCAGCGTCGAAAACTGGACAGAGAACACTGAAGCTTTCTTT.

This clone was seen just once. The chain is built from TRBV7-6 and TRBJ1-1; 8 nucleotides line up with TRBD1. From germline, CDR1 is SGHVS and CDR2 FNYEAQ. The CDR3 is 14 amino acids. Unmatched junction bases numbered 5, after V lost 5 bases and J lost 3 bases. CDR3 protein: CASSPGGLDTEAFF. The CDR3 DNA sequence: TGTGCCAGCAGCCCAGGGGGCCTTGACACTGAAGCTTTCTTT.

This chain joins TRBV7-2 and TRBJ1-4; D may be TRBD1 (5 bases). The CDR3 consists of 16 residues. The germline V gene encodes CDR1 SGHTA and CDR2 FQGNSA. With 5 bases removed from V and 4 bases from J, the gap between germline ends came to 17 bases. The DNA of the CDR3 is TGTGCCAGCAGCGCAGACAGATCCAGAAGTAATGAAAAACTGTTTTTT. It codes for CASSADRSRSNEKLFF.

The V call is TRBV5-1, the J call TRBJ2-1; 10 positions match TRBD2. The CDR3 has 16 amino acids. Germline loops: CDR1 SGHRS, CDR2 YFSETQ. V lost 4 bases and J lost 7; bases outside the gene matches: 11. The CDR3 is CASSPQILAGRNEQFF. The CDR3 nucleotides read TGCGCCAGCAGCCCCCAGATACTAGCGGGGAGGAATGAGCAGTTCTTC. Drawing the rest from reference TRBV5-1 and TRBJ2-1, the complete variable domain is KAGVTQTPRYLIKTRGQQVTLSCSPISGHRSVSWYQQTPGQGLQFLFEYFSETQRNKGNFPGRFSGRQFSNSRSEMNVSTLELGDSALYLCASSPQILAGRNEQFFGPGTRLTVL.

The CDR3 nucleotides are TGTGCCAGCAGCGCACGGGGGGATGGGTACACTGAAGCTTTCTTT. Amino acid sequence: CASSARGDGYTEAFF. The rearrangement uses TRBV7-9 and TRBJ1-1; a possible D gene is TRBD1 (5 bases). The CDR3 length is 15 residues. Per germline, CDR1 SEHNR and CDR2 FQNEAQ (reference sequence). V lost 5 bases to trimming and J lost 3 bases, with 16 bases between them.

The chain carries TRBV5-6 and TRBJ2-1, with 10 bases that match TRBD2. This CDR3 comprises 15 residues. From germline, CDR1 is SGHDT and CDR2 YYEEEE. V lost 2 bases, J lost 3 bases, and 2 bases stayed unmatched. Here the CDR3 reads CASSLGLADYNEQFF. CDR3 nucleotide sequence: TGTGCCAGCAGCTTAGGACTAGCGGACTACAATGAGCAGTTCTTC. The entire variable domain, with the rest obtained from reference TRBV5-6 and TRBJ2-1, is as follows: DAGVTQSPTHLIKTRGQQVTLRCSPKSGHDTVSWYQQALGQGPQFIFQYYEEEERQRGNFPDRFSGHQFPNYSSELNVNALLLGDSALYLCASSLGLADYNEQFFGPGTRLTVL.

The rearrangement links TRBV27 to TRBJ2-6; possible D gene TRBD2, 6 bases. CDR3 length: 17 amino acids. The germline CDR1 and CDR2 sequences are MNHEY and SMNVEV (reference sequence). V was trimmed by 9 bases and J by 0 bases, leaving 18 bases between them. The CDR3 loop is CASEFRWRDSGANVLTF. Here the CDR3 DNA reads TGTGCCAGTGAGTTCCGCTGGCGGGACTCTGGGGCCAACGTCCTGACTTTC.

This rearrangement joins TRBV30 to TRBJ2-1; TRBD2 matches 7 bases. With V trimmed by 3 bases and J by 7 bases, 0 bases remained unmatched. CDR1 is GTSNPN and CDR2 is SVGIG in the germline V gene (reference sequence). The CDR3 consists of 11 residues. CDR3 amino acids: CAWSGGNEQFF. DNA for the CDR3: TGTGCCTGGAGCGGGGGGAATGAGCAGTTCTTC.

The chain couples TRBV5-1 to TRBJ2-3; 8 bases map to TRBD2. Germline trimming cut 0 bases from V and 6 bases from J; bases unmatched to any gene: 9. Germline CDR1 is SGHRS and CDR2 is YFSETQ. CDR3 length: 16 residues. The CDR3, as DNA: TGCGCCAGCAGCTTGGGGGCCGGGGGGGCAGGTGATACGCAGTATTTT. It translates to CASSLGAGGAGDTQYF.

This rearrangement joins TRBV7-3 to TRBJ2-5; D not resolved. Looked up from germline, CDR1 is SGHTA and CDR2 is FQGTGA. V shed 2 bases and J shed 5 bases, with 9 bases lying between them. CDR3 size: 13 residues. The CDR3 DNA follows: TGTGCCAGCAGCTTATACGGGTCTGAGACCCAGTACTTC. This translates into CASSLYGSETQYF.

The J gene is TRBJ1-2, the V gene TRBV11-2; 11 nucleotides agree with TRBD1. V gave up 0 bases and J gave up 4 bases; unmatched junction bases: 4. CDR3 length: 16 amino acids. Germline CDR1 is SGHAT and CDR2 is FQNNGV. CDR3 amino acids: CASSLDWDRGIYGYTF. In nucleotides, the CDR3 is TGTGCCAGCAGCTTAGATTGGGACAGGGGGATCTATGGCTACACCTTC.

V usage is TRBV19 and J usage is TRBJ1-1; D might be TRBD1 (5 bases). V lost 3 bases, J lost 1 base, and 15 bases lay in between. CDR3 length: 16 residues. Germline CDR1 reads LNHDA; CDR2 reads SQIVND (reference sequence). The CDR3 loop reads CASSIPSGLRNTEAFF. DNA for the CDR3: TGTGCCAGTAGTATTCCTTCGGGACTTCGGAACACTGAAGCTTTCTTT.

This rearrangement joins TRBV2 to TRBJ2-1; 10 bases align to TRBD1. This CDR3 spans 13 amino acids. V shed 8 bases, J shed 9 bases, and the junction held 7 bases outside the gene matches. In germline, CDR1 is SNHLY, CDR2 FYNNEI. CDR3: CASGRDRGGEQFF. The CDR3 coding sequence is TGTGCCAGCGGCCGGGACAGGGGTGGTGAGCAGTTCTTC.

The chain is built from TRBV5-4 and TRBJ2-4; tentatively, D is TRBD2 (6 bases). This CDR3 has 16 residues. The germline V gene has CDR1 SGHNT and CDR2 YYREEE (reference sequence). V was pared by 0 bases and J by 1 base, with 11 bases between. CDR3 sequence: CASSLEAGRAKNIQYF. DNA of the CDR3: TGTGCCAGCAGCTTGGAGGCGGGGAGGGCCAAAAACATTCAGTACTTC. The whole variable domain, filled in from reference TRBV5-4 and TRBJ2-4, reads ETGVTQSPTHLIKTRGQQVTLRCSSQSGHNTVSWYQQALGQGPQFIFQYYREEENGRGNFPPRFSGLQFPNYSSELNVNALELDDSALYLCASSLEAGRAKNIQYFGAGTRLSVL.

V and J are TRBV10-3 and TRBJ2-1, with 11 bases matching TRBD2. The CDR3 is 16 amino acids. Germline CDR1 ENHRY, CDR2 SYGVKD. The V gene end was trimmed by 8 bases and the J gene end by 6 bases; junction bases not matched to a gene: 12. The CDR3 region has the DNA TGTGCCATCGCCGCAAGTAGCGGGAGGGGTTTCAATGAGCAGTTCTTC. It encodes CAIAASSGRGFNEQFF.

The chain has TRBV18 and TRBJ2-1, with a weak D call TRBD2 (7 bases). V was shortened by 2 bases and J by 6 bases, with 20 bases between the two germline ends. CDR1 KGHSH and CDR2 LQKENI come from the germline V gene. The CDR3 has 17 residues. The CDR3 loop reads CASSPEVGGLGGNEQFF. The CDR3 DNA reads as TGTGCCAGCTCACCAGAAGTGGGAGGACTAGGGGGCAATGAGCAGTTCTTC. The full variable domain, rest sourced from reference TRBV18 and TRBJ2-1, is NAGVMQNPRHLVRRRGQEARLRCSPMKGHSHVYWYRQLPEEGLKFMVYLQKENIIDESGMPKERFSAEFPKEGPSILRIQQVVRGDSAAYFCASSPEVGGLGGNEQFFGPGTRLTVL.

V gene TRBV5-6 combines with J gene TRBJ2-5; 9 bases line up with TRBD2. Per the germline V gene, CDR1 is SGHDT and CDR2 is YYEEEE. J was trimmed by 4 bases and V by 5 bases; bases with no gene match: 9. The CDR3 contains 15 residues. The CDR3 spells CASSTVAGVGETQYF. The CDR3 nucleotides read TGTGCCAGCAGTACAGTAGCGGGAGTGGGAGAGACCCAGTACTTC.

The CDR3 sequence is CASSEYNYLGYTF. DNA for the CDR3: TGTGCCAGCAGTGAATACAACTACCTCGGCTACACCTTC. This chain links TRBV6-1 with TRBJ1-2; no firm D call. Trimming left V 2 bases short and J 8 bases short, with 12 bases between. CDR3 size: 13 residues. CDR1 and CDR2 from the germline V gene are MNHNS and SASEGT.

V and J are TRBV6-1 and TRBJ1-5; D gene uncertain. The CDR3 loop spans 15 amino acids. Germline V gene data show CDR1 as MNHNS and CDR2 as SASEGT. V was cut by 1 base and J by 0 bases, with 7 bases left in between. The CDR3 nucleotides are TGTGCCAGCAGTGAAGTCCAGTATAGCAATCAGCCCCAGCATTTT. Translated: CASSEVQYSNQPQHF.